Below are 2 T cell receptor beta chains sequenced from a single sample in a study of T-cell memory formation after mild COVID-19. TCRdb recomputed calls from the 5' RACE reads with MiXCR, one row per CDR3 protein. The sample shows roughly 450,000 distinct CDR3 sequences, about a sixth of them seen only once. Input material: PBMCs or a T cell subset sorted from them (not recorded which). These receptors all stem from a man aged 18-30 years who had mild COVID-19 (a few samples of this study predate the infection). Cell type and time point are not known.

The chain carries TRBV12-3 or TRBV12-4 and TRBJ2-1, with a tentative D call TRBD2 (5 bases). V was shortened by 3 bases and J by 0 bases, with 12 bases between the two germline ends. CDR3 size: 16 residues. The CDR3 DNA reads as TGTGCCAGCAGTTTCATTGAGGGCTACTCCTACAATGAGCAGTTCTTC. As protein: CASSFIEGYSYNEQFF.

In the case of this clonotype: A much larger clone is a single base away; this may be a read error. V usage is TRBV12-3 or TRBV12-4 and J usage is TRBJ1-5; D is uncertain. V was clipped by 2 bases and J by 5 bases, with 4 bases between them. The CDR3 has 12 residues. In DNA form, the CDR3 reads TGTGCCAGCAGTTTAAAGGATCAGCCCCAGCATTTT. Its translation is CASSLKDQPQHF.